Included here is one T cell receptor (beta chain) sequence, with context. This sample was taken from a study of glioma-infiltrating T cells. Study-level information: Samples included WHO grade II oligodendrogliomas or astrocytomas and initial-diagnosis grade IV glioblastomas. Glioma patients had dexamethasone for six or fewer days before surgery. Target coverage was 4.5- to 10-fold for some 1 million blood T cells.

The iRepertoire nested amplicon-rescue multiplex PCR amplified TCR alpha and beta CDR3s from RNA. TCRdb re-derived calls from the multiplex PCR reads in MiXCR, one entry per CDR3 protein. The sample consists of about 410,000 distinct CDR3 sequences, about 40% of them appearing once. CDR1 and CDR2 from the germline V gene are MNHEY and SMNVEV (reference sequence). This CDR3 is 15 amino acids long. The chain is built from TRBV27 and TRBJ2-1; 12 bases align to TRBD2. Sequences were obtained from glioma tissue, nonneoplastic brain tissue, or PBMCs (not recorded which). The TCR was taken from a human donor with low-grade glioma or glioblastoma, undergoing nonglioma brain surgery, or in good health (not recorded which). The CDR3 sequence is CGSLLLAGGPYEQFF. CDR3 DNA: TGTGGCAGTTTATTGCTAGCGGGAGGGCCGTATGAGCAGTTCTTC.